A single sample is the source of the 13 T cell receptor beta chains below, sequenced in a study of blood T cell repertoires in COVID-19 (dated by TCRdb to the early 2020s). The library was prepared using the immunoSEQ multiplex PCR assay. The table comes from immuneACCESS by way of TCRdb, which keeps in-frame sequences with V and J called. Part of the clones is missing from these tables; in studies checked, under half for an unresolved V gene and the rest for unknown reasons. In all, the sample holds 95,000 to 150,000 clones, and roughly 86% of those were seen once. The top ten constitute about 5% of the sample. Material for sequencing was peripheral blood. The source of these receptors is a human donor in a cohort sampled during active COVID-19.

The chain is built from TRBV7-7 and TRBJ2-5; a weak D match, TRBD2 (5 bases). Looked up from germline, CDR1 is SSHAT and CDR2 is FNYEAQ (reference sequence). V lost 3 bases, J lost 2 bases, and 13 bases lay in between. CDR3 size: 15 residues. The CDR3 sequence: CASSFKPGTQETQYF. CDR3 bases: TGTGCCAGCAGCTTCAAACCGGGAACACAAGAGACCCAGTACTTC.

The chain combines TRBV18 with TRBJ2-5; D unclear. V lost 3 bases to trimming and J lost 5 bases, with 19 bases between them. The CDR3 has 16 amino acids. The germline gives CDR1 KGHSH, CDR2 LQKENI. CDR3 in amino acids: CASSPTSSESRETQYF. As DNA, the CDR3 is TGTGCCAGCTCACCCACGAGCTCGGAGAGTAGGGAGACCCAGTACTTC. Full variable domain (remainder filled in from reference TRBV18 and TRBJ2-5): NAGVMQNPRHLVRRRGQEARLRCSPMKGHSHVYWYRQLPEEGLKFMVYLQKENIIDESGMPKERFSAEFPKEGPSILRIQQVVRGDSAAYFCASSPTSSESRETQYFGPGTRLLVL.

This chain joins TRBV3-1 (or the pseudogene TRBV3-2) and TRBJ2-7; TRBD1 matches at 7 bases. CDR1 is LGHDT and CDR2 is YNNKEL in the germline V gene (reference sequence). This CDR3 has 18 amino acids. V lost 4 bases and J lost 2; bases outside the gene matches: 17. CDR3 in DNA: TGTGCCAGCAGCCGACAATCCCCCATAACAGGGGCAACCTACGAGCAGTACTTC. This translates into CASSRQSPITGATYEQYF.

V is TRBV9 and J is TRBJ2-7; D gene unclear. The CDR3 has 13 residues. Germline V gives CDR1 SGDLS, CDR2 YYNGEE. The germline V and J ends were trimmed by 6 bases and 7 bases, with 17 bases remaining between them. The CDR3 sequence: CASNRSELAEQYF. For the CDR3, the DNA is TGTGCCAGCAATCGGAGCGAGCTTGCTGAGCAGTACTTC.

In DNA, the CDR3 is TGTGCCAGCAGCCTGGGACAGTTCCAAGAGACCCAGTACTTC. Translating gives CASSLGQFQETQYF. This chain uses TRBV11-2 with TRBJ2-5; 7 bases agree with TRBD1. J gave up 1 base and V 5 bases, and 4 bases lay outside the gene matches. CDR1 SGHAT and CDR2 FQNNGV come from the germline V gene. The CDR3 spans 14 residues. Based on the CDR3 plus reference TRBV11-2 and TRBJ2-5, the full variable domain is EAGVAQSPRYKIIEKRQSVAFWCNPISGHATLYWYQQILGQGPKLLIQFQNNGVVDDSQLPKDRFSAERLKGVDSTLKIQPAKLEDSAVYLCASSLGQFQETQYFGPGTRLLVL.

This clone has a single count. This chain connects TRBV5-4 to TRBJ2-5; the D gene is possibly TRBD2 (6 bases). Germline-derived CDR1 and CDR2 are SGHNT and YYREEE (reference sequence). The ends were cut back, 1 base at V and 0 bases at J, with 13 bases in the middle. This CDR3 spans 16 amino acids. In DNA, the CDR3 is TGTGCCAGCAGCTTGCAGCCCGGGGGATACCAAGAGACCCAGTACTTC. Protein sequence: CASSLQPGGYQETQYF. Looking up the rest from reference TRBV5-4 and TRBJ2-5 gives the full variable domain: ETGVTQSPTHLIKTRGQQVTLRCSSQSGHNTVSWYQQALGQGPQFIFQYYREEENGRGNFPPRFSGLQFPNYSSELNVNALELDDSALYLCASSLQPGGYQETQYFGPGTRLLVL.

This chain connects TRBV5-1 to TRBJ2-7; D is perhaps TRBD2 (6 bases). CDR1 and CDR2 (germline): SGHRS, YFSETQ. This CDR3 region has 14 residues. V gave up 2 bases and J gave up 5 bases, with 14 bases separating them. The CDR3 DNA is TGCGCCAGCAGCTTACGGGAGTCGGGACACGAGCAGTACTTC. Its protein product is CASSLRESGHEQYF.

The chain joins TRBV28 to TRBJ2-7; 12 nucleotides align to TRBD2. V lost 5 bases and J lost 2; bases outside the gene matches: 16. This CDR3 region has 19 residues. Germline V gene sequence: CDR1 MDHEN, CDR2 SYDVKM. The CDR3: CASSPPGTLAGGPPYEQYF. For the CDR3, the DNA is TGTGCCAGCAGTCCGCCTGGGACCCTAGCGGGAGGGCCCCCCTACGAGCAGTACTTC.

The rearrangement links TRBV5-7 to TRBJ1-5; 8 nucleotides agree with TRBD1. TRBV5-7 is filed as an ORF, its function uncertain. J lost 2 bases, V lost 3 bases, and 13 bases had no gene match. CDR3 length equals 18 residues. The CDR3 loop reads CASSWGTKQGVRNQPQHF. CDR3 DNA: TGTGCCAGCAGCTGGGGGACGAAACAGGGGGTGCGCAATCAGCCCCAGCATTTT.

This chain links TRBV4-1 with TRBJ2-7, with 7 positions matching TRBD2. The CDR3 totals 15 residues. The J segment lost 3 bases and the V segment lost 0 bases, leaving 5 bases of the junction unmatched. The germline V gene encodes CDR1 MGHRA and CDR2 YSYEKL. The CDR3 sequence is CASSQDASGYYEQYF. Written as DNA, the CDR3 is TGCGCCAGCAGCCAAGATGCTAGCGGTTACTACGAGCAGTACTTC.

The CDR3 reads CASSYPAPGGYTF. Here the CDR3 DNA reads TGTGCCAGCAGTTACCCAGCCCCCGGGGGCTACACCTTC. The chain couples TRBV6-2 or TRBV6-3 to TRBJ1-2; D remains ambiguous. Trimming took off 2 bases at V and 8 bases at J, with 12 bases between the two ends. Germline CDR1 is MNHEY and CDR2 is SVGEGT. The CDR3 extends over 13 amino acids.

This sequence joins TRBV28 and TRBJ2-3; 7 bases match TRBD1. CDR1 and CDR2 from the germline V gene are MDHEN and SYDVKM. This CDR3 contains 22 residues. After removal of 5 bases from V and 0 bases from J, the junction contained 26 bases not matched to a gene. CDR3 coding DNA: TGTGCCAGCAGTCTTTTCCAACCACTGCCTGGGACAGTCCGGTCTAGCACAGATACGCAGTATTTT. It encodes CASSLFQPLPGTVRSSTDTQYF.

This clone was counted a single time. The V call is TRBV7-2, the J call TRBJ2-7, with TRBD2 matching 10 bases. Looked up from germline, CDR1 is SGHTA and CDR2 is FQGNSA. CDR3 size: 15 residues. V was pared by 3 bases and J by 0 bases, with 2 bases of the junction left unmatched. The CDR3 spells CASSFTSGDSYEQYF. In DNA, the CDR3 is TGTGCCAGCAGCTTTACTAGCGGGGACTCCTACGAGCAGTACTTC.